This T cell receptor (beta chain) was obtained from a study of PD-L1 blockade in urothelial cancer. Looking at the study overall: Peripheral blood specimens exhibited a median yield of about 150,000 T cells.

The time point denotes: pretreatment peripheral blood. The V and J ends lost 1 base and 1 base respectively, with 13 bases between them. The CDR3 is 16 residues long. Germline values: CDR1 SGHRS, CDR2 YFSETQ. TCRdb's copy holds only in-frame clones and misses some; the assay was immunoSEQ multiplex PCR. The data show tens of thousands of clones, approximately 80% seen once. The input for sequencing was PBMCs, taken around atezolizumab (anti-PD-L1) treatment. The chain couples TRBV5-1 to TRBJ2-3; D is possibly TRBD1 (5 bases). This sequence originates from an elderly man with urothelial cancer. Here the CDR3 reads CASSLLSLGGTDTQYF. CDR3 coding DNA: TGCGCCAGCAGCTTGCTATCTCTAGGGGGCACAGATACGCAGTATTTT.